The clone carrying this T cell receptor beta chain has at least ten counts. Its antigen is undetermined. The sample belongs to a study of Graves' ophthalmopathy and Graves' hyperthyroidism. The wider study: Peripheral blood was obtained at first diagnosis, ahead of any treatment. Study-wide findings and caveats: Researchers report that a 13-signature model separated ophthalmopathy from stable hyperthyroidism, posting around 86% sensitivity and about 82% specificity. As the model predicted ophthalmopathy progression, it achieved a sensitivity of 70.59% and a specificity of around 76%.

After removal of 7 bases from V and 8 bases from J, the junction contained 3 bases not matched to a gene. CDR1 and CDR2 from the germline V gene are SGHRS and YFSETQ. This CDR3 spans 12 amino acids. RNA served as the template for amplifying TCR beta CDR3 regions. First-round RT-PCR used HTBI primers; second-round multiplex PCR followed. MiXCR was run by TCRdb on the multiplex PCR reads, yielding one entry per CDR3 protein. This table has about 740,000 distinct CDR3 sequences, 40% appearing once. The TCR sequence derives from an adult man with Graves' ophthalmopathy. Sequenced material: peripheral blood. The chain combines TRBV5-1 with TRBJ1-6, with 7 bases fitting TRBD1. CDR3 nucleotide sequence: TGCGCCAGCGGAGACAGGGATTCACCCCTCCACTTT. Translating gives CASGDRDSPLHF.